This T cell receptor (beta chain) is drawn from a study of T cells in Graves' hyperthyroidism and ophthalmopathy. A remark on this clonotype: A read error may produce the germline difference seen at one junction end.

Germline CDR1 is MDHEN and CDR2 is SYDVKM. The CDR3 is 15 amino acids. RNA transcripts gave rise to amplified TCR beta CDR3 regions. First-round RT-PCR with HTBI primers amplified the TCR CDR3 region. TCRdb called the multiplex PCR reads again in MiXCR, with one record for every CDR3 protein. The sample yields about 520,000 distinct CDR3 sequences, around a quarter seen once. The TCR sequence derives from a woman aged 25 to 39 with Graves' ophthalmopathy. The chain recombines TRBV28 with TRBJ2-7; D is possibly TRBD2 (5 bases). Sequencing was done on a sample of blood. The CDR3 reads CASSLGGLPSYEQYF. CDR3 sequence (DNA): TGTGCCAGCAGTTTAGGAGGCCTACCATCCTACGAGCAATACTTC.